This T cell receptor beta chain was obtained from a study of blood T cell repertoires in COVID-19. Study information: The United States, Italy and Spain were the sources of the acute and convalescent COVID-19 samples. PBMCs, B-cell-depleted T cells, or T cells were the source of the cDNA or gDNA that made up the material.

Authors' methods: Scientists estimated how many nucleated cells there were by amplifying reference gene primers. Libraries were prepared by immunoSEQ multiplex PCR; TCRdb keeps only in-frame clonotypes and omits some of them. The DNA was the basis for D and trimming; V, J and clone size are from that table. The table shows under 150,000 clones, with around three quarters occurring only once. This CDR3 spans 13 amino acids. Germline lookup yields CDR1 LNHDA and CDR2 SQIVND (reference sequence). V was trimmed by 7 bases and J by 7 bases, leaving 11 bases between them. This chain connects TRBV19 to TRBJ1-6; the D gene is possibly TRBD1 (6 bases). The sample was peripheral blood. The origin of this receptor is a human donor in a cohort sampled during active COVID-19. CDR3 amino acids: CASTLQGNSPLHF. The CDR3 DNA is TGTGCCAGTACACTCCAGGGGAATTCACCCCTCCACTTT.